The subject of this entry is one T cell receptor beta chain. Antigen unknown. With 6 bases removed from V and 2 bases from J, the gap between germline ends came to 11 bases. CDR3 length: 14 amino acids. Germline CDR1 reads LNHDA; CDR2 reads SQIVND (reference sequence). Second doses that came at about 4 or about 12 weeks were put together. The entry originates in a study of T cell responses to AZD1222 COVID-19 vaccine. Overall study findings and caveats: Clonal diversity may have been underestimated, and the donors were mostly white British, with more females than males. CD4 TCRs associated with vaccination spanned spike, dominating at 160-218 and 743-854.

Sequenced by immunoSEQ multiplex PCR; TCRdb stores in-frame clones only, minus some. The sample has 150,000 to 200,000 clones, almost 90% seen once. The sequence derives from an adult who received the AZD1222 COVID-19 vaccine. The rearrangement joins TRBV19 to TRBJ1-5; D gene unclear. Source: peripheral blood, taken 28 days after the second AZD1222 dose. In nucleotides, the CDR3 is TGTGCCAGTAGCGACGGATTTCGCAATCAGCCCCAGCATTTT. Encoded protein: CASSDGFRNQPQHF.